These 24 T cell receptor beta chains originate from one sample sequenced in a study of blood T cell repertoires in COVID-19. The assay was immunoSEQ multiplex PCR, and TCRdb's table has in-frame clones only and misses some. The repertoire holds roughly 210,000 clones, with around four fifths as singletons. The sequencing input was peripheral blood. The receptors shown here come from a woman over 75 with COVID-19, enrolled during active disease.

The V and J genes are TRBV4-2 and TRBJ2-5; TRBD2 agrees at 9 bases. CDR1 and CDR2 from the germline V gene are LGHNA and YNFKEQ. V lost 3 bases, J lost 5 bases, and 10 bases stayed unmatched. The CDR3 runs 16 residues. The DNA for the CDR3 is TGTGCCAGCAGCCAGGATGGCGGGGGGGCCCGGGAGACCCAGTACTTC. Protein: CASSQDGGGARETQYF.

The genes are TRBV18 and TRBJ1-1, with D perhaps matching TRBD1 (5 bases). Between the trimmed V and J ends, which lost 6 bases and 10 bases, there was a span of 27 bases. Germline-derived CDR1 and CDR2 are KGHSH and LQKENI. This CDR3 has 16 amino acids. CDR3 in amino acids: CASSLEVGRQLVGAFF. CDR3 in DNA: TGTGCCAGCTCCCTAGAGGTCGGACGACAGTTAGTTGGAGCTTTCTTT.

The chain employs TRBV11-3 and TRBJ2-3, with no clear D. Germline V gene sequence: CDR1 SGHNT, CDR2 YENEEA. The V end lost 3 bases, the J end lost 2 bases, and 3 bases lay between the germline ends. The CDR3 loop spans 12 amino acids. CDR3 region: CASSFLTDTQYF. The CDR3 nucleotides read TGTGCCAGCAGCTTCCTCACAGATACGCAGTATTTT.

CDR3 nucleotide sequence: TGTGCCAGCGCCGGGAGGGTTCACGAAAACAATGAGCAGTTCTTC. Translation gives CASAGRVHENNEQFF. This rearrangement joins TRBV25-1 to TRBJ2-1; the match to TRBD2 covers 8 bases. The V gene's germline CDR1 is MGHDK and CDR2 SYGVNS. J gave up 5 bases and V 8 bases, and 11 bases lay outside the gene matches. This CDR3 has 15 residues.

V usage is TRBV30 and J usage is TRBJ2-2; D remains unclear. Germline CDR1 is GTSNPN and CDR2 is SVGIG (reference sequence). This CDR3 contains 13 residues. Trimming stripped 0 bases from V and 7 bases from J, with 9 bases between. Here the CDR3 DNA reads TGTGCCTGGAGTGTACGGTCAAACGGGGAGCTGTTTTTT. This gives the protein CAWSVRSNGELFF.

With regard to this clone: Compared with germline, one end of the junction differs, possibly owing to a read error. The chain uses TRBV28 and TRBJ2-7; tentatively, D is TRBD2 (7 bases). The CDR3 extends over 13 amino acids. Germline values: CDR1 MDHEN, CDR2 SYDVKM. The CDR3 DNA sequence: TGTGCCAGCAGTCCCGCAGGGGAGCGGGGTCGGGGCTTC. It encodes CASSPAGERGRGF.

V gene TRBV3-1 (or the pseudogene TRBV3-2) combines with J gene TRBJ1-3, with no clear D. The CDR3 spans 15 residues. Germline CDR1 and CDR2: LGHDT and YNNKEL (reference sequence). V lost 1 base, J lost 0 bases, and 7 bases lay in between. CDR3 DNA sequence: TGTGCCAGCAGCCAAGGGGCCAGCTCTGGAAACACCATATATTTT. Residues: CASSQGASSGNTIYF.

This clone was observed a few times. The chain has TRBV28 and TRBJ1-2; 9 bases line up with TRBD1. This CDR3 contains 13 residues. The J segment lost 6 bases and the V segment lost 6 bases, leaving 5 bases of the junction unmatched. Germline CDR1 reads MDHEN; CDR2 reads SYDVKM. The CDR3 DNA reads TGTGCCAGCAGGGGACAGGGTCGCGATGGCTACACCTTC. As protein: CASRGQGRDGYTF.

J is TRBJ2-1 and V is TRBV6-2 or TRBV6-3; a possible D gene is TRBD2 (5 bases). V was pared by 0 bases and J by 9 bases, with 12 bases between. The germline V gene has CDR1 MNHEY and CDR2 SVGEGT. This CDR3 has 14 residues. CDR3 DNA sequence: TGTGCCAGCAGTTACTCGATGTCTAGCTCTGAGCAGTTCTTC. This translates into CASSYSMSSSEQFF.

V gene TRBV3-1 (or the pseudogene TRBV3-2) combines with J gene TRBJ1-4; TRBD1 aligns across 7 bases. CDR3 length: 14 residues. Germline V gene sequence: CDR1 LGHDT, CDR2 YNNKEL (reference sequence). Trimming at V came to 4 bases and at J to 8 bases, leaving 7 bases not matched to a gene. The CDR3 reads CASSPMTGQEKLFF. The CDR3 nucleotides read TGTGCCAGCAGCCCCATGACAGGGCAAGAAAAACTGTTTTTT.

The genes are TRBV7-9 and TRBJ1-6; D perhaps matches TRBD1 (6 bases). Germline CDR1 reads SEHNR; CDR2 reads FQNEAQ (reference sequence). The CDR3 length is 14 residues. The germline V and J ends were trimmed by 6 bases and 9 bases, with 15 bases remaining between them. This chain's CDR3 is CASSRDIWSSPLHF. The CDR3 region has the DNA TGTGCCAGCAGTCGGGACATCTGGAGTTCACCCCTCCACTTT.

This clone was seen once. V and J are TRBV10-3 and TRBJ2-2, with 10 bases matching TRBD1. J was trimmed by 5 bases and V by 6 bases; bases with no gene match: 6. Germline lookup yields CDR1 ENHRY and CDR2 SYGVKD. This CDR3 is 15 amino acids long. This CDR3 is CAISAPGQGTGELFF. The CDR3 DNA sequence: TGTGCCATCAGCGCGCCGGGACAGGGGACCGGGGAGCTGTTTTTT.

This clone was found once. V usage is TRBV28 and J usage is TRBJ1-2; tentatively, D is TRBD1 (5 bases). V lost 5 bases, J lost 3 bases, and 10 bases lay in between. Germline CDR1 reads MDHEN; CDR2 reads SYDVKM. CDR3 size: 13 residues. DNA of the CDR3: TGTGCCAGCAGTCTGGGGGGATACTATGGCTACACCTTC. This sequence encodes CASSLGGYYGYTF.

V and J are TRBV5-5 and TRBJ1-6; 7 bases are a match to TRBD1. The V gene end was trimmed by 3 bases and the J gene end by 9 bases; junction bases not matched to a gene: 9. CDR1 and CDR2 from the germline V gene are SGHKS and YYEKEE (reference sequence). This CDR3 has 15 amino acids. CDR3 region: CASSYRQGSGSPLHF. CDR3 in DNA: TGTGCCAGCAGCTACCGACAGGGAAGCGGTTCACCCCTCCACTTT.

This CDR3 reads CASSQGLAGGGETQYF. The CDR3 coding sequence is TGTGCCAGCAGCCAAGGGCTAGCGGGGGGCGGGGAGACCCAGTACTTC. The chain recombines TRBV3-1 (or the pseudogene TRBV3-2) with TRBJ2-5; 11 bases agree with TRBD2. CDR3 length: 16 amino acids. CDR1 and CDR2 (germline): LGHDT, YNNKEL (reference sequence). The trim removed 1 base at V and 5 bases at J, leaving 6 bases unmatched.

The gene calls are TRBV11-3 and TRBJ2-1; D gene unclear. The germline V and J ends were trimmed by 4 bases and 10 bases, with 11 bases remaining between them. This CDR3 has 12 amino acids. Germline V gene data show CDR1 as SGHNT and CDR2 as YENEEA. CDR3 in DNA: TGTGCCAGCAGCTCCTCGAGCTTGGAGCAGTTCTTC. Translation: CASSSSSLEQFF.

The chain links TRBV3-1 (or the pseudogene TRBV3-2) to TRBJ2-1; D possibly corresponds to TRBD2 (7 bases). The CDR3 length is 13 residues. Looked up from germline, CDR1 is LGHDT and CDR2 is YNNKEL (reference sequence). Between the trimmed V and J ends, which lost 4 bases and 8 bases, there was a span of 12 bases. CDR3 coding DNA: TGTGCCAGCAGCCGGGGGGGGCCGGATGAGCAGTTCTTC. Protein: CASSRGGPDEQFF.

The chain has TRBV3-1 (or the pseudogene TRBV3-2) and TRBJ2-6; 11 bases are shared with TRBD1. With 3 bases clipped from V and 2 bases from J, the junction kept 6 bases outside the gene matches. CDR1 and CDR2 from the germline V gene are LGHDT and YNNKEL (reference sequence). The CDR3 totals 18 residues. The chain's CDR3 is CASSQDRGRIPGANVLTF. The CDR3 DNA is TGTGCCAGCAGCCAGGACAGGGGGCGAATTCCTGGGGCCAACGTCCTGACTTTC.

The rearrangement joins TRBV24-1 to TRBJ2-2; D is ambiguous. Trimming removed 1 base from V and 7 bases from J, with 9 bases in between. The CDR3 has 14 amino acids. Per the germline V gene, CDR1 is KGHDR and CDR2 is SFDVKD. CDR3 residues: CATSDFYLSGELFF. Written as DNA, the CDR3 is TGTGCCACCAGTGATTTCTACTTAAGCGGGGAGCTGTTTTTT.

CDR3 sequence reads: CASSRQAGANVLTF. DNA of the CDR3: TGTGCCAGCAGTCGCCAGGCTGGGGCCAACGTCCTGACTTTC. This sequence joins TRBV2 and TRBJ2-6; D is unresolved. This CDR3 spans 14 amino acids. Trimming removed 5 bases from V and 2 bases from J, with 7 bases in between. Germline CDR1 SNHLY, CDR2 FYNNEI.

The chain employs TRBV19 and TRBJ1-5, with D unclear. The CDR3 runs to 12 residues. V was clipped by 3 bases and J by 4 bases, with 4 bases between them. CDR1 and CDR2 from the germline V gene are LNHDA and SQIVND (reference sequence). CDR3 region: CASSIGNQPQHF. In nucleotides, the CDR3 is TGTGCCAGTAGTATCGGGAATCAGCCCCAGCATTTT. Drawing the rest from reference TRBV19 and TRBJ1-5, the complete variable domain is DGGITQSPKYLFRKEGQNVTLSCEQNLNHDAMYWYRQDPGQGLRLIYYSQIVNDFQKGDIAEGYSVSREKKESFPLTVTSAQKNPTAFYLCASSIGNQPQHFGDGTRLSIL.

The chain has TRBV2 and TRBJ1-1; TRBD1 aligns across 7 bases. V trimming: 4 bases; J trimming: 3 bases; junction bases outside the gene matches: 8. The V gene's germline CDR1 is SNHLY and CDR2 FYNNEI. The length of the CDR3 is 15 residues. CDR3 DNA sequence: TGTGCCAGCAGTGGGTACAGGGGTTCGGACACTGAAGCTTTCTTT. This encodes CASSGYRGSDTEAFF.

The chain combines TRBV27 with TRBJ1-2; 9 bases are a match to TRBD1. Losses at the gene ends were 6 bases for V and 8 bases for J; bases not matched to a gene: 4. CDR3 length: 12 amino acids. Germline V CDR1 and CDR2: MNHEY, SMNVEV (reference sequence). The CDR3 sequence: CASRRTGEGYTF. CDR3 sequence (DNA): TGTGCCAGCAGACGGACAGGGGAGGGCTACACCTTC.

This clone was observed once. The V call is TRBV12-3 or TRBV12-4, the J call TRBJ2-7; TRBD2 is a possible D gene (6 bases). V was shortened by 3 bases and J by 7 bases, with 13 bases between the two germline ends. The CDR3 totals 13 residues. The CDR3 DNA follows: TGTGCCAGCAGTTTGGGGACTCCTGGAGAGCAGTACTTC. This translates into CASSLGTPGEQYF.